This TCR beta chain was sequenced for a study of siplizumab effects on memory and regulatory T cells. General study findings and limits: Tracing alloreactive clones into unstimulated subsets worked for only a minor fraction of them.

Concerning this clone: The antigen remains unidentified.

TCRdb's copy holds only in-frame clones and misses some; the assay was immunoSEQ multiplex PCR. The sample holds tens of thousands of clones, over 85% seen once. Looked up from germline, CDR1 is SGHAT and CDR2 is FQNNGV. This CDR3 has 17 residues. V lost 1 base, J lost 2 bases, and 14 bases lay in between. The source material was non-Treg CD4+ T cells sorted from blood. The clonotype was recovered from a human donor in good health. The rearrangement links TRBV11-2 to TRBJ1-4; D possibly corresponds to TRBD1 (6 bases). The CDR3 here is CASSLVRGAATNEKLFF. The CDR3 coding sequence is TGTGCCAGCAGCTTAGTTAGGGGGGCCGCGACTAATGAAAAACTGTTTTTT.